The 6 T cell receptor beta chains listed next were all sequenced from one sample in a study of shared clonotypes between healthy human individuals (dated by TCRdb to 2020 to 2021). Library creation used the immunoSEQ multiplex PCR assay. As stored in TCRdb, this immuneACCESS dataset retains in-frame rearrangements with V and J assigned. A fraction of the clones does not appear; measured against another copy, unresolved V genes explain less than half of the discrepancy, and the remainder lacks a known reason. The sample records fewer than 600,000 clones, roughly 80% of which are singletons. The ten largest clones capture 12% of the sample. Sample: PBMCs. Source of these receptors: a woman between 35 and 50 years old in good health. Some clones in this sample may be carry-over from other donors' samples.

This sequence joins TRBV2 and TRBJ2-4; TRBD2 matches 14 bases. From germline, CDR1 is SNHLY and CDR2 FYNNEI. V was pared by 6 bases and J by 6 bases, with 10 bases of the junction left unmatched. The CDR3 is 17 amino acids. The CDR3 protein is CASSQGLAGGRLNIQYF. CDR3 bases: TGTGCCAGCAGCCAAGGACTAGCGGGAGGCCGCCTAAACATTCAGTACTTC.

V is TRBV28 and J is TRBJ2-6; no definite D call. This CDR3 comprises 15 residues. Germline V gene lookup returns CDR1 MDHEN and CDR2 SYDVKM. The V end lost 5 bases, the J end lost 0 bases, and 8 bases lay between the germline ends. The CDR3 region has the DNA TGTGCCAGCAGTCTTTCCTTCTCTGGGGCCAACGTCCTGACTTTC. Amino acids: CASSLSFSGANVLTF.

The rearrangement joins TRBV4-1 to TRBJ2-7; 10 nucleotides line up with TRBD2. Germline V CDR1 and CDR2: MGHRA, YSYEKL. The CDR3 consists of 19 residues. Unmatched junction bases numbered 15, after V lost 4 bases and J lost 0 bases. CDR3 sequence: CASSPPTLAGGPNSYEQYF. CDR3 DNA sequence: TGCGCCAGCAGCCCCCCCACTTTAGCGGGAGGCCCTAACTCCTACGAGCAGTACTTC.

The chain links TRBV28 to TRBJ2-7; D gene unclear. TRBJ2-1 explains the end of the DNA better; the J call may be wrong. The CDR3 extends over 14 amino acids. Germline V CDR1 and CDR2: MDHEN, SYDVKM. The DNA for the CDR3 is TGTGCCAGCACGCGGCGACGCTCCTACAATGAGCAGTTCTTC. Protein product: CASTRRRSYNEQFF.

The DNA of the CDR3 is TGTGCCAGCAGTGAATTGGGACAGGGAGACGGCTACACCTTC. It is translated as CASSELGQGDGYTF. V and J are TRBV2 and TRBJ1-2; 9 bases are a match to TRBD1. This CDR3 is built from 14 residues. With V trimmed by 2 bases and J by 8 bases, 6 bases remained unmatched. Germline V gene data show CDR1 as SNHLY and CDR2 as FYNNEI.

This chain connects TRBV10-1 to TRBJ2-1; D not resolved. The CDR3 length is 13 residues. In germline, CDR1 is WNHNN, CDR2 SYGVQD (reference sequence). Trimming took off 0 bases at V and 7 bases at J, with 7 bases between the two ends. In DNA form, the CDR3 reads TGCGCCAGCAGTGAGTCCCCCGATAATGAGCAGTTCTTC. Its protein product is CASSESPDNEQFF.